Presented here are 23 T cell receptor beta chains from one specimen sequenced in a study of graft-versus-host responses after intestinal transplantation. TCRdb's table, derived via immunoSEQ multiplex PCR, lists solely in-frame clones and lacks some. This sample carries about 57,000 clones, roughly 90% of them seen once, and the ten largest clones take 1.5% to 2%. The sample consisted of PBMCs, taken 26 days after transplant. These receptors were collected from a human patient who received an intestinal transplant, so some T cells may come from the graft donor.

The chain has TRBV5-4 and TRBJ2-2; D remains unclear. Germline V lookup: CDR1 SGHNT, CDR2 YYREEE (reference sequence). Trimming shortened V by 0 bases and J by 6 bases, and 6 bases separated the two germline ends. CDR3 size: 13 residues. CDR3 residues: CASSLAGPGELFF. CDR3 in DNA: TGTGCCAGCAGCTTGGCTGGGCCCGGGGAGCTGTTTTTT.

The chain uses TRBV28 and TRBJ2-7; tentatively, D is TRBD2 (5 bases). This CDR3 is built from 15 residues. Between the trimmed V and J ends, which lost 5 bases and 2 bases, there was a span of 16 bases. Germline values: CDR1 MDHEN, CDR2 SYDVKM. CDR3 DNA sequence: TGTGCCAGCAGTATAACGCGACTACCACCCTACGAGCAGTACTTC. Translated: CASSITRLPPYEQYF.

The DNA of the CDR3 is TGTGCCAGCAGTCTGAACAGGGGTGATAATGAAAAACTGTTTTTT. Translated, it gives CASSLNRGDNEKLFF. This sequence joins TRBV27 and TRBJ1-4; TRBD1 matches at 7 bases. The trim removed 5 bases at V and 4 bases at J, leaving 7 bases unmatched. Germline V CDR1 and CDR2: MNHEY, SMNVEV (reference sequence). The CDR3 is made up of 15 amino acids. Full variable domain (remainder filled in from reference TRBV27 and TRBJ1-4): EAQVTQNPRYLITVTGKKLTVTCSQNMNHEYMSWYRQDPGLGLRQIYYSMNVEVTDKGDVPEGYKVSRKEKRNFPLILESPSPNQTSLYFCASSLNRGDNEKLFFGSGTQLSVL.

To note about this clone: The germline gene is not matched at one end of the junction; a read error may be the cause. The V call is TRBV28, the J call TRBJ2-2; 7 nucleotides line up with TRBD1. The CDR3 sequence is 18 residues long. Germline CDR1 is MDHEN and CDR2 is SYDVKM. The CDR3 DNA follows: TGTGCCAGCAGTTTAGTTGGGGGACAACAGGGGAACGCCGGGGAGCTGTTTTTT. Protein: CASSLVGGQQGNAGELFF.

The rearrangement links TRBV6-5 to TRBJ2-3, with TRBD2 matching 12 bases. The germline V gene encodes CDR1 MNHEY and CDR2 SVGAGI. The trim removed 6 bases at V and 5 bases at J, leaving 6 bases unmatched. This CDR3 contains 15 residues. The CDR3 nucleotides are TGTGCCAGCAGCGGACTAGCGGGGACGCTAGATACGCAGTATTTT. Amino acid sequence: CASSGLAGTLDTQYF.

The genes are TRBV7-6 and TRBJ2-1, with D maybe TRBD2 (7 bases). V was trimmed by 5 bases and J by 8 bases, leaving 22 bases between them. The CDR3 has 16 amino acids. The germline V gene has CDR1 SGHVS and CDR2 FNYEAQ. The CDR3: CASSPAAGAFSDEQFF. The CDR3 region has the DNA TGTGCCAGCAGCCCCGCGGCGGGGGCCTTTTCGGATGAGCAGTTCTTC.

As DNA, the CDR3 is TGTGCCAGCAGCTCTAACTACGGACAGGGCAGCTCCTACAATGAGCAGTTCTTC. Its translation is CASSSNYGQGSSYNEQFF. The rearrangement links TRBV13 to TRBJ2-1; TRBD1 aligns across 8 bases. The CDR3 totals 18 residues. The germline gives CDR1 PRHDT, CDR2 FYEKMQ (reference sequence). The V gene end was trimmed by 4 bases and the J gene end by 0 bases; junction bases not matched to a gene: 11.

The J gene is TRBJ2-3, the V gene TRBV7-2; 7 positions agree with TRBD2. V shed 4 bases, J shed 2 bases, and the junction held 9 bases outside the gene matches. CDR1 is SGHTA and CDR2 is FQGNSA in the germline V gene. CDR3 length: 16 amino acids. The CDR3 reads CASSSPSAGPTDTQYF. As DNA, the CDR3 is TGTGCCAGCAGCTCACCTTCAGCGGGGCCCACAGATACGCAGTATTTT. The complete variable domain, with remaining parts taken from reference TRBV7-2 and TRBJ2-3, reads GAGVSQSPSNKVTEKGKDVELRCDPISGHTALYWYRQSLGQGLEFLIYFQGNSAPDKSGLPSDRFSAERTGGSVSTLTIQRTQQEDSAVYLCASSSPSAGPTDTQYFGPGTRLTVL.

This clone was found a few times. This chain connects TRBV5-1 to TRBJ1-4, with 9 nucleotides matching TRBD1. Germline-derived CDR1 and CDR2 are SGHRS and YFSETQ. V shed 5 bases, J shed 7 bases, and the junction held 3 bases outside the gene matches. This CDR3 has 13 residues. In DNA form, the CDR3 reads TGCGCCAGCAGGGGACAGGGCCTTGAAAAACTGTTTTTT. Translation gives CASRGQGLEKLFF.

The chain joins TRBV5-1 to TRBJ2-1; 12 bases match TRBD2. V shed 0 bases and J 5 bases; nucleotides not matched to a gene: 0. The CDR3 loop spans 15 amino acids. Looked up from germline, CDR1 is SGHRS and CDR2 is YFSETQ. The CDR3 spells CASSLGLAGDNEQFF. The CDR3 DNA is TGCGCCAGCAGCTTGGGACTAGCGGGAGACAATGAGCAGTTCTTC. Based on the CDR3 plus reference TRBV5-1 and TRBJ2-1, the full variable domain is KAGVTQTPRYLIKTRGQQVTLSCSPISGHRSVSWYQQTPGQGLQFLFEYFSETQRNKGNFPGRFSGRQFSNSRSEMNVSTLELGDSALYLCASSLGLAGDNEQFFGPGTRLTVL.

This chain links TRBV7-9 with TRBJ2-2; 10 bases are a match to TRBD2. Per germline, CDR1 SEHNR and CDR2 FQNEAQ (reference sequence). This CDR3 is 15 amino acids long. J gave up 3 bases and V 5 bases, and 3 bases lay outside the gene matches. The CDR3 reads CASSERGGYTGELFF. The CDR3 nucleotides are TGTGCCAGCAGCGAGCGGGGGGGCTACACCGGGGAGCTGTTTTTT.

The rearrangement uses TRBV27 and TRBJ1-2; D possibly corresponds to TRBD1 (5 bases). Per germline, CDR1 MNHEY and CDR2 SMNVEV (reference sequence). The CDR3 runs to 14 residues. V was cut by 11 bases and J by 3 bases, with 19 bases left in between. CDR3 nucleotide sequence: TGTGCCTCAAGGAAGGGATTAGGGGACTATGGCTACACCTTC. Its translation: CASRKGLGDYGYTF.

V and J are TRBV7-2 and TRBJ1-1; 8 nucleotides match TRBD1. Per the germline V gene, CDR1 is SGHTA and CDR2 is FQGNSA. J was trimmed by 3 bases and V by 5 bases; bases with no gene match: 17. The CDR3 is 18 residues long. The CDR3 region is CASSKHLGPGGVDTEAFF. The CDR3 DNA reads as TGTGCCAGCAGCAAGCATCTAGGGCCAGGGGGCGTTGACACTGAAGCTTTCTTT.

This clone was seen only a few times. The chain couples TRBV2 to TRBJ2-7, with 7 bases aligning to TRBD1. Looked up from germline, CDR1 is SNHLY and CDR2 is FYNNEI. The CDR3 spans 13 residues. Trimming cost V 6 bases and J 3 bases; bases outside gene matches: 5. Here the CDR3 reads CASRQGFDYEQYF. The DNA for the CDR3 is TGTGCCAGCAGACAGGGGTTCGACTACGAGCAGTACTTC.

The CDR3 region has the DNA TGTGCCAGCTCACCAGGGACAGGGGCCGTTAGAGGCTACACCTTC. Its translation: CASSPGTGAVRGYTF. The genes are TRBV18 and TRBJ1-2; TRBD1 matches 10 bases. The CDR3 is 15 residues long. Germline CDR1 reads KGHSH; CDR2 reads LQKENI. J lost 8 bases, V lost 2 bases, and 8 bases had no gene match.

V and J are TRBV4-2 and TRBJ2-1; 7 bases are a match to TRBD1. Looked up from germline, CDR1 is LGHNA and CDR2 is YNFKEQ. The V gene end was trimmed by 0 bases and the J gene end by 9 bases; junction bases not matched to a gene: 17. The CDR3 length is 18 residues. CDR3 residues: CASSQESSLLTGNGEQFF. CDR3 nucleotides: TGTGCCAGCAGCCAAGAATCTTCCCTTTTGACAGGGAATGGTGAGCAGTTCTTC.

The chain links TRBV19 to TRBJ2-3, with D unclear. In germline, CDR1 is LNHDA, CDR2 SQIVND (reference sequence). Trimming cost V 3 bases and J 6 bases, with 13 bases left between them. The CDR3 loop spans 14 amino acids. Written as DNA, the CDR3 is TGTGCCAGTAGTATTGAGTCTAGGTCGGATACGCAGTATTTT. Its translation is CASSIESRSDTQYF.

The chain is built from TRBV6-6 and TRBJ2-1; D is unresolved. The CDR3 sequence is 12 residues long. CDR1 is MNHNY and CDR2 is SVGAGI in the germline V gene (reference sequence). The V end was cut by 7 bases, the J end by 14 bases, with 18 bases between. CDR3 in amino acids: CASTGTSPPEFF. CDR3 nucleotide sequence: TGTGCCAGCACGGGTACTTCGCCCCCGGAGTTCTTC.

V usage is TRBV5-6 and J usage is TRBJ2-1; the D gene is possibly TRBD2 (6 bases). Trimming removed 2 bases at V and 12 bases at J, with 21 bases between. The CDR3 consists of 15 residues. CDR1 is SGHDT, CDR2 YYEEEE, per germline. Here the CDR3 DNA reads TGTGCCAGCAGCTTTGTGGGGGGAGGTACGGTGGGGCAGTTCTTC. As protein: CASSFVGGGTVGQFF. Based on the CDR3 plus reference TRBV5-6 and TRBJ2-1, the full variable domain is DAGVTQSPTHLIKTRGQQVTLRCSPKSGHDTVSWYQQALGQGPQFIFQYYEEEERQRGNFPDRFSGHQFPNYSSELNVNALLLGDSALYLCASSFVGGGTVGQFFGPGTRLTVL.

The chain employs TRBV2 and TRBJ1-1; TRBD1 aligns across 10 bases. J gave up 6 bases and V 8 bases, and 9 bases lay outside the gene matches. The CDR3 loop spans 14 amino acids. Per germline, CDR1 SNHLY and CDR2 FYNNEI. The CDR3 region has the DNA TGTGCCAGCGGAGTCGGACAGGGGGTTCCTGAAGCTTTCTTT. Translated, it gives CASGVGQGVPEAFF.

This clone was seen only once. The chain links TRBV27 to TRBJ2-1, with 9 bases lining up with TRBD1. This CDR3 is built from 21 residues. Trimming removed 4 bases from V and 1 base from J; junction bases left unmatched: 20. Germline values: CDR1 MNHEY, CDR2 SMNVEV (reference sequence). CDR3 DNA: TGTGCCAGCAGTTCCAACGACCCGGGACAGGGAGTAGTAAGGTCCTACAATGAGCAGTTCTTC. Its translation is CASSSNDPGQGVVRSYNEQFF.

This clone has just one count. The chain employs TRBV6-4 and TRBJ1-1; the D is unclear. Germline CDR1 is MRHNA and CDR2 is SNTAGT. The CDR3 extends over 13 amino acids. Trimming cost V 2 bases and J 1 base, with 5 bases left between them. CDR3 sequence reads: CASSDGGNTEAFF. In DNA form, the CDR3 reads TGTGCCAGCAGTGACGGCGGGAACACTGAAGCTTTCTTT.

V and J are TRBV5-4 and TRBJ2-7; 9 bases map to TRBD1. From germline, CDR1 is SGHNT and CDR2 YYREEE (reference sequence). V shed 3 bases, J shed 5 bases, and the junction held 6 bases outside the gene matches. The CDR3 is 14 amino acids. This CDR3 reads CASSSGQGSHEQYV. The CDR3 coding sequence is TGTGCCAGCAGCTCTGGACAGGGGTCCCACGAGCAGTACGTC.